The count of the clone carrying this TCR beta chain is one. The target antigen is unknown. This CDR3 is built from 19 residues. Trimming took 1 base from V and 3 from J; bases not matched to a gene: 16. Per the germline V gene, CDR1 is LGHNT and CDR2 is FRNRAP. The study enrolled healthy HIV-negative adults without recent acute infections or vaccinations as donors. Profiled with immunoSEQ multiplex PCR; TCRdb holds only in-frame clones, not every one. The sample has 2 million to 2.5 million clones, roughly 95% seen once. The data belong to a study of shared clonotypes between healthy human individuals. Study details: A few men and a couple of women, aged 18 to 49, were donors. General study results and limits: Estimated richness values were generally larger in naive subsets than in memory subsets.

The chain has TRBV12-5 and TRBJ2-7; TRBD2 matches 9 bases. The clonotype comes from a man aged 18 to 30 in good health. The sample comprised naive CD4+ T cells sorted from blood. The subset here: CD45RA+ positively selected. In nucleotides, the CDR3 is TGTGCTAGTGGTTTGGGCCACGGGGCGGGAGGGCCAGAGGGCTACGAGCAGTACTTC. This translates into CASGLGHGAGGPEGYEQYF. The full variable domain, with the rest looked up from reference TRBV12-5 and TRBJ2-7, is DARVTQTPRHKVTEMGQEVTMRCQPILGHNTVFWYRQTMMQGLELLAYFRNRAPLDDSGMPKDRFSAEMPDATLATLKIQPSEPRDSAVYFCASGLGHGAGGPEGYEQYFGPGTRLTVT.